This entry features one TCR beta chain sequence. Which antigen it targets is not known. Per-nucleotide qualities are absent, and no much larger clonotype sits a single base away. This entry comes from a study of shared clonotypes between healthy human individuals (dated by TCRdb to the early 2020s). For the study in its entirety: Three men and a couple of women, aged 18 to 49 years, made up the cohort. Per donor, three plates each were used for CD4 naive and CD4 memory, two for CD8 naive, and one for CD8 memory. The study deeply sequenced blood TCR repertoires of five healthy adults to estimate repertoire size and the extent of clonotype sharing between individuals. To increase sequencing depth and limit assay-specific biases, TCR repertoire library preparation and sequencing were carried out by different laboratories using diverse techniques. Between about 0.94 and 8.9 billion PBMCs per donor were obtained by leukapheresis.

CD8 naive samples were obtained by positive selection for CCR7 among CD45RO-negative cells, yielding a CD45RA+CCR7+ population from which TemRA cells were excluded. The donors were healthy, HIV-negative adults with no recently reported acute infections or vaccinations. Only Caucasian adults living in Nashville, Tennessee, USA were represented among the donors. After blood collection by leukapheresis, PBMCs were isolated using Ficoll-Histopaque density gradient centrifugation and then cryopreserved in the vapor phase of liquid nitrogen. Purity and quantity of every magnetically sorted T cell population were checked by analytical flow cytometry. Genomic DNA was isolated from every sorted fraction and measured by UV absorbance on a Nanodrop 2000c. TCR CDR3 regions were amplified from genomic DNA by multiplex PCR using the deep immunoSEQ assay. Genomic DNA extracted from each cell subset was distributed evenly over all wells of several immunoSEQ 96-well plates, and each plate served as one replicate. For sorted subsets, about 200 ng genomic DNA, equal to about 30,000 T cell genomes, was loaded into each replicate PCR. The purified libraries were quantified using a Qubit 3.0 fluorometer, sized with a Bioanalyzer 2100, and then quantified again using the KAPA Library Quantification kit. Every immunoSEQ 96-well plate was sequenced on a separate single-read 150-cycle Illumina NextSeq 550 flow cell. In the authors' own workflow: The immunoSEQ output contained only junctional sequences without quality scores, so filtering could not match that applied to full-length reads. Sequences were annotated with PyIR, a Python wrapper for IgBLAST v1.9, and V/J genes and CDR3 were assigned using IMGT germline references. Reads were filtered out if the reads had weak V/J assignments (E-value above 1e-6), no CDR3, stop codons, out-of-frame junctions, or ambiguous translated residues. A V3J clonotype was defined by an identical inferred V gene, J gene, and CDR3 amino acid sequence. Percentage overlap between repertoires was computed as shared unique clonotypes divided by the size of the smaller repertoire. Three approaches were used to assess repertoire richness: RTK rarefaction, the Chao1 estimator, and Recon v2.1 estimates of unobserved clonotypes. Generation probabilities for all TCRbeta clonotypes obtained by the gDNA method from a handful of donors were computed using OLGA. TCRdb limited this immuneACCESS table to in-frame rearrangements with V and J called. A share of clones is missing; checked studies link under half to unresolved V genes, and the rest is unexplained. V, J and clone size derive from that table, while D and trimming were established from the DNA sequence. The sample table records hundreds of thousands of clones; around 92% of these occur just once. Approximately 25% of the sample comes from the top ten.

The research as a whole found: Compared with non-shared clonotypes, the clonotypes found in all four sorted-subset donors had higher generation probabilities. Based on pairwise subsampling, the degree of clonotype sharing among donors was expected to be affected by sequencing depth. Even with the large sequencing depth, rarefaction of the sorted-subset datasets indicated that sequencing was incomplete. Because the study included only a small number of donors, the genetic and exposure-history diversity represented was limited. Sampling was limited to blood, and TCR repertoires in tissue likely differ from TCR repertoires in blood. When a handful of donors were compared, the shared fraction of clonotypes was around 4.6% for naive CD4, around 3.6% for naive CD8, about 2.5% for memory CD4, and roughly 0.4% for memory CD8. Larger estimated clonotype richness was generally found for naive subsets than for memory subsets.

CDR3 length: 19 amino acids, cysteine to phenylalanine. The DNA shown is the 57-base CDR3, in frame from base 1. Trimming removed 2 bases from V and 3 bases from J; the gene matches leave 14 bases unexplained. Per the germline V gene (reference sequence), SEHNR is the CDR1 and FQNEAQ is the CDR2. This receptor chain uses TRBV7-9 and TRBJ2-2, and 8 junction bases match TRBD1. The receptor's source is a young man in good health. The sample was naive CD8+ T cells sorted from blood. The sample's cell subset or site, from its label and the paper: CD45RA+CCR7+. The CDR3 here reads CASSLLGQGSSGYTGELFF. The DNA sequence is as follows: TGTGCCAGCAGCTTACTTGGACAGGGTAGTTCGGGATACACCGGGGAGCTGTTTTTT. The CDR3 plus the reference TRBV7-9 and TRBJ2-2 genes for the other parts give the full variable domain: DTGVSQNPRHKITKRGQNVTFRCDPISEHNRLYWYRQTLGQGPEFLTYFQNEAQLEKSRLLSDRFSAERPKGSFSTLEIQRTEQGDSAMYLCASSLLGQGSSGYTGELFFGEGSRLTVL.